This TCR beta chain was recovered during a study of T cell responses to AZD1222 COVID-19 vaccine. About the research overall: Second doses at about 4 or about 12 weeks were pooled. Study findings and constraints: Clonal diversity was possibly underestimated, and the donors were mostly white British, with more females. Two AZD1222 doses significantly raised spike-specific TCR breadth and depth over controls. Reportedly, nearly half the spike-specific TCRs target unmutated variant regions.

TCRdb's table, derived via immunoSEQ multiplex PCR, lists solely in-frame clones and lacks some. Seen here are some 100,000 clones, about 88% observed once, and the top ten hold approximately 17%. The CDR3 covers 17 residues. V lost 0 bases to trimming and J lost 3 bases, with 18 bases between them. Germline assignment: CDR1 SGHRS and CDR2 YFSETQ. Points on this clone: Its cognate antigen is unknown.

The clonotype was recovered from an adult in good health. Sequencing was performed on peripheral blood, taken on day 0 of AZD1222 vaccination. This chain connects TRBV5-1 to TRBJ2-5, with D possibly being TRBD1 or TRBD2 (5 bases each). CDR3 loop: CASSLVPWGTGKETQYF. In DNA form, the CDR3 reads TGCGCCAGCAGCTTGGTGCCGTGGGGGACCGGAAAAGAGACCCAGTACTTC.